The clone carrying this T cell receptor (beta chain) was observed a few times. TCRdb used MiXCR to reprocess the 5' RACE reads, holding one entry per CDR3 protein. The sample holds 60,000 to 75,000 distinct CDR3 sequences; less than 12% are singletons and the top ten take about 16%. This CDR3 comprises 16 residues. V lost 2 bases, J lost 6 bases, and 17 bases lay in between. Per germline, CDR1 SGHNT and CDR2 YENEEA. The source of the sample is a study of early T cells in non-severe SARS-CoV-2 infection. This sequence originates from an adult who was a healthcare worker with PCR-confirmed SARS-CoV-2 infection or an uninfected control (not recorded which). The chain employs TRBV11-3 and TRBJ2-1; a possible D gene is TRBD1 (6 bases). The material sequenced was whole blood, taken at baseline. CDR3 residues: CASSLIFTGSINEQFF. The CDR3 DNA reads as TGTGCCAGCAGCTTAATTTTTACAGGGAGTATCAATGAGCAGTTCTTC. Supplemented by reference TRBV11-3 and TRBJ2-1, the full variable domain reads EAGVVQSPRYKIIEKKQPVAFWCNPISGHNTLYWYLQNLGQGPELLIRYENEEAVDDSQLPKDRFSAERLKGVDSTLKIQPAELGDSAVYLCASSLIFTGSINEQFFGPGTRLTVL.